The 20 T cell receptor beta chains below come from one sample, sequenced in a study of CD8 T cells in ankylosing spondylitis. TCRdb redid the calling of the 5' RACE reads with MiXCR, one entry per CDR3 protein. The table lists 100,000 to 150,000 distinct CDR3 sequences, about an eighth of them singletons. Sequenced sample: blood, either unsorted or a sorted T cell fraction (not recorded which). The receptor source for this set is a female donor with ankylosing spondylitis or in good health (not recorded which).

This clonotype was counted at least ten times. This sequence joins TRBV12-3 or TRBV12-4 and TRBJ2-1, with D tentatively TRBD1 or TRBD2 (5 bases each). Trimming took 5 bases from V and 7 from J, leaving 15 bases between them. This CDR3 contains 14 residues. Here the CDR3 DNA reads TGTGCCAGCAGTACCGGGACGGTTAAAAATGAGCAGTTCTTC. As protein: CASSTGTVKNEQFF.

In this sample, this clonotype turned up many times. The gene calls are TRBV2 and TRBJ2-3, with D possibly matching TRBD1 (6 bases). This CDR3 comprises 17 residues. Germline V gene sequence: CDR1 SNHLY, CDR2 FYNNEI. Trimming cost V 0 bases and J 2 bases, with 15 bases left between them. The CDR3 DNA sequence: TGTGCCAGCAGTGAAGCCCCGACAGGTCCCGTCACAGATACGCAGTATTTT. Its protein is CASSEAPTGPVTDTQYF.

This clonotype was seen many times. This rearrangement joins TRBV5-1 to TRBJ2-2, with 8 bases fitting TRBD1. This CDR3 is built from 16 residues. Germline CDR1 SGHRS, CDR2 YFSETQ. The V gene end was trimmed by 4 bases and the J gene end by 5 bases; junction bases not matched to a gene: 10. This chain's CDR3 is CASSPGTRGRTGELFF. The CDR3 DNA is TGCGCCAGCAGCCCAGGAACCAGGGGGCGTACCGGGGAGCTGTTTTTT.

In its sample, this clonotype was seen many times. The chain has TRBV5-6 and TRBJ1-1; D not resolved. The CDR3 is 13 residues long. The V end lost 0 bases, the J end lost 6 bases, and 9 bases lay between the germline ends. The germline V gene encodes CDR1 SGHDT and CDR2 YYEEEE. CDR3 coding DNA: TGTGCCAGCAGCTTGGAGTTGGTTCCTGAAGCTTTCTTT. Its translation is CASSLELVPEAFF.

The chain uses TRBV6-1 and TRBJ2-7; 9 positions match TRBD2. Germline V gives CDR1 MNHNS, CDR2 SASEGT. The CDR3 consists of 15 residues. V shed 6 bases, J shed 3 bases, and the junction held 9 bases outside the gene matches. Here the CDR3 DNA reads TGTGCCAGCAGGCCCAATGAGCGGGGGGTCTACGAGCAGTACTTC. It is translated as CASRPNERGVYEQYF.

This chain joins TRBV12-3 or TRBV12-4 and TRBJ1-5; no clear D. Trimming shortened V by 0 bases and J by 0 bases, and 9 bases separated the two germline ends. The length of the CDR3 is 16 residues. In DNA, the CDR3 is TGTGCCAGCAGTTTAGCGCGGCCTTATAGCAATCAGCCCCAGCATTTT. It yields the protein CASSLARPYSNQPQHF.

This clonotype was recorded many times. V gene TRBV7-2 combines with J gene TRBJ1-2; tentative D call: TRBD1 (6 bases). Germline assignment: CDR1 SGHTA and CDR2 FQGNSA. The germline V and J ends were trimmed by 3 bases and 6 bases, with 14 bases remaining between them. The CDR3 sequence is 14 residues long. The CDR3 loop reads CASSLGGSRNGYTF. CDR3 coding DNA: TGTGCCAGCAGCTTGGGGGGCTCCAGAAATGGCTACACCTTC.

This clonotype was detected only a few times. V usage is TRBV20-1 and J usage is TRBJ2-1; 8 bases are a match to TRBD2. CDR3 length equals 15 residues. Germline V CDR1 and CDR2: DFQATT, SNEGSKA (reference sequence). The ends lost 0 bases at V and 7 bases at J; junction bases unmatched: 8. CDR3 DNA: TGCAGTGCTAGAGATCGAGCGGGGGCTGGGAATGAGCAGTTCTTC. It translates to CSARDRAGAGNEQFF.

This clonotype was counted ten times or more. The rearrangement links TRBV20-1 to TRBJ2-5; D perhaps matches TRBD1 (5 bases). V shed 4 bases and J shed 1 base, with 7 bases lying between them. Germline CDR1 DFQATT, CDR2 SNEGSKA (reference sequence). The CDR3 spans 12 residues. CDR3 sequence: CSAIGAQETQYF. The CDR3 DNA is TGCAGTGCTATAGGGGCCCAAGAGACCCAGTACTTC.

This clonotype was found many times. V gene TRBV24-1 combines with J gene TRBJ2-2; D call uncertain. Germline V CDR1 and CDR2: KGHDR, SFDVKD. V gave up 3 bases and J gave up 4 bases, with 11 bases separating them. The CDR3 runs to 15 residues. In DNA, the CDR3 is TGTGCCACCAGTGATGCCGGCAGTCTCACCGGGGAGCTGTTTTTT. Translating gives CATSDAGSLTGELFF.

The sample holds many counts of this clonotype. This chain uses TRBV7-2 with TRBJ2-7; D perhaps matches TRBD1 (6 bases). The CDR3 covers 12 residues. Trimming took 5 bases from V and 3 from J, leaving 8 bases between them. Germline V gene sequence: CDR1 SGHTA, CDR2 FQGNSA. CDR3 DNA: TGTGCCAGCAGCAAGGACAGCTACGAGCAGTACTTC. Protein sequence: CASSKDSYEQYF.

This clonotype was recorded many times. The chain carries TRBV18 and TRBJ2-2; either TRBD1 or TRBD2 may fit D (5 bases each). The V gene's germline CDR1 is KGHSH and CDR2 LQKENI. The CDR3 runs to 18 residues. V shed 4 bases and J shed 1 base, with 19 bases lying between them. As DNA, the CDR3 is TGTGCCAGCTCACAAAGGCCGGGCGAGGGGATGAACACCGGGGAGCTGTTTTTT. Protein product: CASSQRPGEGMNTGELFF.

This clonotype was found many times. The genes are TRBV12-3 or TRBV12-4 and TRBJ1-2; no reliable D call. The CDR3 has 15 residues. V gave up 3 bases and J gave up 5 bases, with 16 bases separating them. Here the CDR3 DNA reads TGTGCCAGCAGTTTTTCCGGGAAATCGCCGTATGGCTACACCTTC. Translation: CASSFSGKSPYGYTF.

This clonotype has ten or more counts. The rearrangement links TRBV24-1 to TRBJ2-1; the D gene is possibly TRBD2 (6 bases). This CDR3 is built from 15 residues. Germline V gene lookup returns CDR1 KGHDR and CDR2 SFDVKD. The ends were cut back, 8 bases at V and 1 base at J, with 14 bases in the middle. The CDR3 loop reads CATTPGGGSYNEQFF. CDR3 nucleotide sequence: TGTGCCACCACCCCCGGGGGAGGTTCCTACAATGAGCAGTTCTTC.

The table lists this clonotype with many counts. J is TRBJ2-7 and V is TRBV20-1; weak D call: TRBD1 (6 bases). V shed 6 bases and J shed 2 bases, with 17 bases lying between them. This CDR3 comprises 14 residues. The germline V gene encodes CDR1 DFQATT and CDR2 SNEGSKA (reference sequence). The CDR3 loop reads CSARTGLRAYEQYF. CDR3 coding DNA: TGCAGTGCGCGCACAGGGTTAAGAGCCTACGAGCAGTACTTC.

The sample holds many counts of this clonotype. V is TRBV3-1 and J is TRBJ2-1; 8 nucleotides align to TRBD1. CDR1 and CDR2 (germline): LGHDT, YNNKEL (reference sequence). V lost 5 bases to trimming and J lost 1 base; unmatched junction nucleotides: 4. The CDR3 length is 15 residues. DNA for the CDR3: TGTGCCAGCAGCGACGACAGGGGATCCTACAATGAGCAGTTCTTC. Its protein is CASSDDRGSYNEQFF.

V is TRBV5-5 and J is TRBJ2-3, with D perhaps TRBD1 (6 bases). Germline V gene sequence: CDR1 SGHKS, CDR2 YYEKEE (reference sequence). The CDR3 spans 16 residues. V dropped 4 bases and J dropped 6 bases, with 21 bases sitting between them. The CDR3 coding sequence is TGTGCCAGCAGCCTGGGGGCCCTAGCCAGCGCGGATACGCAGTATTTT. Amino acid sequence: CASSLGALASADTQYF.

In its sample, this clonotype was seen many times. The chain combines TRBV29-1 with TRBJ2-7; 11 nucleotides align to TRBD2. J lost 1 base, V lost 4 bases, and 3 bases had no gene match. Germline CDR1 SQVTM, CDR2 ANQGSEA. The CDR3 consists of 14 residues. CDR3 protein: CSVAGTSGSYEQYF. CDR3 nucleotides: TGCAGCGTTGCCGGGACTAGCGGTTCCTACGAGCAGTACTTC.

This clonotype was recorded at least ten times. This rearrangement joins TRBV6-1 to TRBJ1-5; D is perhaps TRBD1 (5 bases). The CDR3 spans 14 residues. CDR1 and CDR2 (germline): MNHNS, SASEGT. V was pared by 8 bases and J by 2 bases, with 13 bases between. DNA for the CDR3: TGTGCCAGCGGGGGGATTAAGGGCAATCAGCCCCAGCATTTT. It specifies CASGGIKGNQPQHF.

This clonotype was recorded many times. This chain links TRBV5-1 with TRBJ1-1; TRBD1 is a possible D gene (6 bases). The V gene's germline CDR1 is SGHRS and CDR2 YFSETQ. V was clipped by 4 bases and J by 7 bases, with 20 bases between them. The CDR3 has 15 residues. CDR3 sequence reads: CASSPGLTGPIEAFF. Written as DNA, the CDR3 is TGCGCCAGCAGCCCGGGATTAACAGGGCCAATTGAAGCTTTCTTT.